A single sample gave rise to the 25 T cell receptor beta chains below, sequenced in a study of blood T cell repertoires in COVID-19. The data were produced by immunoSEQ multiplex PCR, yet TCRdb's version contains in-frame clones alone and is incomplete. The data contain roughly 100,000 clones, 65% to 80% of them singletons. Source material: peripheral blood. All receptors derive from a man in his sixties or seventies with active or convalescent COVID-19.

CDR3 residues: CASSASRGEASPLHF. CDR3 DNA sequence: TGTGCCAGCAGTGCATCGCGGGGGGAAGCGTCACCCCTCCACTTT. The rearrangement links TRBV28 to TRBJ1-6; a possible D gene is TRBD1 (5 bases). Trimming removed 5 bases at V and 10 bases at J, with 18 bases between. The germline gives CDR1 MDHEN, CDR2 SYDVKM. This CDR3 has 15 residues.

This clone came up once. Other nucleotide sequences in the sample specify the same CDR3. The genes are TRBV5-1 and TRBJ2-2; possible D gene TRBD2, 6 bases. CDR1 and CDR2 from the germline V gene are SGHRS and YFSETQ. This CDR3 is 15 amino acids long. V gave up 4 bases and J gave up 1 base, with 11 bases separating them. Here the CDR3 reads CASSPGTGNTGELFF. The CDR3 DNA reads TGCGCCAGCAGCCCCGGGACTGGGAACACCGGGGAGCTGTTTTTT.

The gene calls are TRBV29-1 and TRBJ1-1; TRBD1 is a possible D gene (6 bases). Trimming cost V 4 bases and J 11 bases, with 8 bases left between them. The CDR3 length is 9 residues. The V gene's germline CDR1 is SQVTM and CDR2 ANQGSEA. Here the CDR3 DNA reads TGCAGCGTTGGGGGGGGCGCTTTCTTT. It codes for CSVGGGAFF.

Only one count was recorded for this clone. This chain links TRBV5-1 with TRBJ2-1; D not certain. Germline V gene lookup returns CDR1 SGHRS and CDR2 YFSETQ. This CDR3 contains 16 residues. V lost 4 bases and J 2 bases, leaving 16 bases between the germline ends. The CDR3 DNA is TGCGCCAGCAGCCAACAAGCCGGGTCGACCTACAATGAGCAGTTCTTC. Protein sequence: CASSQQAGSTYNEQFF.

This chain joins TRBV6-6 and TRBJ1-2; 9 nucleotides agree with TRBD1. Germline CDR1 reads MNHNY; CDR2 reads SVGAGI (reference sequence). The CDR3 extends over 12 amino acids. V shed 10 bases and J 7 bases; nucleotides not matched to a gene: 7. The CDR3: CATSQGAGGYTF. In DNA, the CDR3 is TGTGCCACTTCACAGGGGGCGGGTGGCTACACCTTC.

The genes are TRBV19 and TRBJ1-5, with a tentative D call TRBD1 (6 bases). Germline loops: CDR1 LNHDA, CDR2 SQIVND (reference sequence). V was cut by 6 bases and J by 4 bases, with 10 bases left in between. This CDR3 comprises 13 residues. CDR3 in amino acids: CASRGTTNQPQHF. The DNA for the CDR3 is TGTGCCAGTAGGGGGACAACTAATCAGCCCCAGCATTTT.

The J gene is TRBJ1-4, the V gene TRBV15; D may be TRBD1 (5 bases). This CDR3 region has 15 residues. Germline V lookup: CDR1 LNHNV, CDR2 YYDKDF (reference sequence). V was shortened by 5 bases and J by 7 bases, with 17 bases between the two germline ends. The CDR3: CATSYRISGGEKLFF. The CDR3 nucleotides read TGTGCCACCAGCTATCGGATCTCCGGGGGTGAAAAACTGTTTTTT. The full variable domain, completed using reference TRBV15 and TRBJ1-4, is DAMVIQNPRYQVTQFGKPVTLSCSQTLNHNVMYWYQQKSSQAPKLLFHYYDKDFNNEADTPDNFQSRRPNTSFCFLDIRSPGLGDTAMYLCATSYRISGGEKLFFGSGTQLSVL.

The chain is built from TRBV6-2 or TRBV6-3 and TRBJ2-7; unclear D gene. This CDR3 is built from 14 residues. Germline V lookup: CDR1 MNHEY, CDR2 SVGEGT. The germline V and J ends were trimmed by 0 bases and 3 bases, with 9 bases remaining between them. The CDR3 loop is CASSYSRLRYEQYF. The CDR3, as DNA: TGTGCCAGCAGTTACTCGAGGCTACGCTACGAGCAGTACTTC.

This clone was detected only a few times. J is TRBJ2-4 and V is TRBV18; D is perhaps TRBD2 (7 bases). Germline V lookup: CDR1 KGHSH, CDR2 LQKENI. V lost 2 bases and J 3 bases, leaving 11 bases between the germline ends. The CDR3 consists of 15 residues. The CDR3 spells CASSPEGGSKNIQYF. In nucleotides, the CDR3 is TGTGCCAGCTCACCAGAGGGGGGGAGCAAAAACATTCAGTACTTC.

This clone was seen ten or more times. The chain is built from TRBV7-2 and TRBJ2-6, with D possibly matching TRBD2 (6 bases). Trimming removed 4 bases from V and 5 bases from J, with 15 bases in between. The CDR3 contains 16 residues. Per the germline V gene, CDR1 is SGHTA and CDR2 is FQGNSA. The CDR3: CASSSPDGGWANVLTF. The CDR3 region has the DNA TGTGCCAGCAGCTCGCCGGACGGAGGGTGGGCCAACGTCCTGACTTTC.

CDR3 coding DNA: TGTGCCATCAGTGAGAGTCGGAGTCCCTACGAGCAGTACTTC. Its translation: CAISESRSPYEQYF. The chain combines TRBV10-3 with TRBJ2-7; the D is unclear. CDR1 ENHRY and CDR2 SYGVKD come from the germline V gene. V lost 2 bases, J lost 2 bases, and 10 bases lay in between. This CDR3 spans 14 amino acids.

The V gene is TRBV7-3, the J gene TRBJ1-2; 9 nucleotides match TRBD1. CDR3 length: 16 residues. Germline V gene data show CDR1 as SGHTA and CDR2 as FQGTGA. The trim removed 0 bases at V and 6 bases at J, leaving 8 bases unmatched. CDR3 DNA sequence: TGTGCCAGCAGCTTAACCGGGGCGGGACAGGGCGATGGCTACACCTTC. It codes for CASSLTGAGQGDGYTF.

The chain is built from TRBV19 and TRBJ2-3, with a possible D match to TRBD2 (6 bases). This CDR3 has 16 amino acids. Germline CDR1 reads LNHDA; CDR2 reads SQIVND (reference sequence). V was shortened by 3 bases and J by 0 bases, with 13 bases between the two germline ends. The CDR3: CASSIALAFSTDTQYF. CDR3 coding DNA: TGTGCCAGTAGTATCGCCCTAGCGTTTAGCACAGATACGCAGTATTTT.

There are many counts of this clone. This sequence joins TRBV27 and TRBJ2-7; TRBD1 agrees at 7 bases. The CDR3 contains 13 residues. After removal of 10 bases from V and 5 bases from J, the junction contained 11 bases not matched to a gene. Germline CDR1 is MNHEY and CDR2 is SMNVEV (reference sequence). The CDR3 DNA reads as TGTGCCACCCACAGGGGCCCAGGGGACGAGCAGTACTTC. It specifies CATHRGPGDEQYF.

Points on this clone: Other nucleotide sequences in the sample specify the same CDR3. The chain has TRBV18 and TRBJ1-1; D gene unclear. The CDR3 has 13 amino acids. Germline V gene data show CDR1 as KGHSH and CDR2 as LQKENI. The V end lost 2 bases, the J end lost 1 base, and 5 bases lay between the germline ends. This CDR3 reads CASSPGQNTEAFF. CDR3 in DNA: TGTGCCAGCTCACCAGGGCAGAACACTGAAGCTTTCTTT.

The chain couples TRBV3-1 (or the pseudogene TRBV3-2) to TRBJ1-2; 8 bases are a match to TRBD1. The trim removed 0 bases at V and 0 bases at J, leaving 6 bases unmatched. The germline CDR1 and CDR2 sequences are LGHDT and YNNKEL (reference sequence). CDR3 size: 17 residues. Here the CDR3 reads CASSQDGDRPPNYGYTF. The CDR3 region has the DNA TGTGCCAGCAGCCAAGATGGGGACAGGCCACCTAACTATGGCTACACCTTC.

DNA for the CDR3: TGTGCCAGCAGCGTTGGGACTAGCGGCACAGATACGCAGTATTTT. This translates into CASSVGTSGTDTQYF. The genes are TRBV3-1 (or the pseudogene TRBV3-2) and TRBJ2-3; 10 bases are a match to TRBD2. From germline, CDR1 is LGHDT and CDR2 YNNKEL (reference sequence). J lost 1 base, V lost 5 bases, and 3 bases had no gene match. The CDR3 is 15 amino acids.

The chain recombines TRBV18 with TRBJ1-1, with TRBD1 matching over 10 bases. From germline, CDR1 is KGHSH and CDR2 LQKENI. V lost 3 bases to trimming and J lost 3 bases; unmatched junction nucleotides: 4. This CDR3 comprises 15 residues. DNA of the CDR3: TGTGCCAGCTCACCGTGGGGGACAGGGGACACTGAAGCTTTCTTT. This encodes CASSPWGTGDTEAFF.

CDR3 loop: CASSKSAGGPSKNIQYF. The CDR3 DNA reads as TGTGCCAGCAGCAAATCGGCGGGGGGCCCTTCCAAAAACATTCAGTACTTC. The chain joins TRBV7-2 to TRBJ2-4; 8 bases line up with TRBD2. This CDR3 spans 17 amino acids. Germline CDR1 reads SGHTA; CDR2 reads FQGNSA. Trimming at V came to 5 bases and at J to 2 bases, leaving 11 bases not matched to a gene.

This chain uses TRBV12-3 or TRBV12-4 with TRBJ1-1; D gene uncertain. The CDR3 is made up of 12 amino acids. Trimming shortened V by 4 bases and J by 7 bases, and 10 bases separated the two germline ends. CDR3 loop: CASSSTADEAFF. The DNA of the CDR3 is TGTGCCAGCAGTTCCACAGCTGATGAAGCTTTCTTT.

A single count supports this clone. V is TRBV18 and J is TRBJ2-5, with TRBD1 matching over 7 bases. With V trimmed by 5 bases and J by 2 bases, 8 bases remained unmatched. Germline V lookup: CDR1 KGHSH, CDR2 LQKENI. This CDR3 contains 15 residues. The CDR3 protein is CASSTMTGNQETQYF. The CDR3, as DNA: TGTGCCAGCTCAACCATGACAGGGAATCAAGAGACCCAGTACTTC.

This clone is a singleton in its sample. This chain connects TRBV18 to TRBJ1-4, with D perhaps TRBD1 (5 bases). CDR1 is KGHSH and CDR2 is LQKENI in the germline V gene. The CDR3 is 14 amino acids. The V end lost 3 bases, the J end lost 0 bases, and 5 bases lay between the germline ends. The CDR3 protein is CASSPTATNEKLFF. CDR3 nucleotides: TGTGCCAGCTCACCGACAGCAACTAATGAAAAACTGTTTTTT.

The J gene is TRBJ1-1, the V gene TRBV2; 8 bases fit TRBD1. The junction had 6 bases not matched to a gene; V was cut back by 0 bases and J by 9 bases. Per the germline V gene, CDR1 is SNHLY and CDR2 is FYNNEI. The CDR3 loop spans 14 amino acids. CDR3 nucleotide sequence: TGTGCCAGCAGTGAAGCCCAAACAGGGGGAAAAGCTTTCTTT. Its protein is CASSEAQTGGKAFF.

The V and J genes are TRBV11-2 and TRBJ1-4, with 8 nucleotides matching TRBD1. CDR3 length: 14 amino acids. Trimming removed 5 bases from V and 4 bases from J; junction bases left unmatched: 3. The germline V gene encodes CDR1 SGHAT and CDR2 FQNNGV. Written as DNA, the CDR3 is TGTGCCAGCAGCCCAGGGGGCAGTAATGAAAAACTGTTTTTT. This sequence encodes CASSPGGSNEKLFF.

The chain joins TRBV24-1 to TRBJ1-2, with TRBD1 identical over 10 bases. Germline lookup yields CDR1 KGHDR and CDR2 SFDVKD. This CDR3 comprises 15 residues. V trimming: 3 bases; J trimming: 4 bases; junction bases outside the gene matches: 4. CDR3 bases: TGTGCCACCAGTGATGCGGACAGGGGGGGCTATGGCTACACCTTC. Its translation: CATSDADRGGYGYTF.